Listed below are T cell receptor beta chains from one sample, sequenced in a study of T cell responses to AZD1222 COVID-19 vaccine. Assay: immunoSEQ multiplex PCR; the TCRdb copy retains only in-frame clones and omits some. The repertoire consists of about 100,000 clones, with around 89% occurring once and the leading ten covering around 3%. This specimen was peripheral blood, taken on day 0 of AZD1222 vaccination. The receptors stem from an adult in good health. The CDR3 runs from the conserved cysteine through the conserved F or W. Fields, in order: CDR3 protein, CDR3 DNA, J gene, V gene, D gene, clone size. D genes are given only for firm matches. Expanded clones get a size class; other rows say once, few or many, or leave the size out.

CDR3aa: CASSRSAGGLGEQYF
CDR3nt: TGCGCCAGCAGTCGGTCAGCGGGAGGGCTTGGGGAGCAGTACTTC
j_gene: TRBJ2-7
v_gene: TRBV5-1
d_gene: TRBD2
abundance: -

CDR3aa: CASSISRTLNTEAFF
CDR3nt: TGTGCCAGTAGTATCTCTAGGACGCTAAACACTGAAGCTTTCTTT
j_gene: TRBJ1-1
v_gene: TRBV19
d_gene: -
abundance: -

CDR3aa: CASSSTEYNEQFF
CDR3nt: TGTGCCAGCAGCTCAACTGAGTACAATGAGCAGTTCTTC
j_gene: TRBJ2-1
v_gene: TRBV5-6
d_gene: -
abundance: -

CDR3aa: CASSLIQGSWGTEAFF
CDR3nt: TGTGCCAGCAGCTTAATACAGGGGAGTTGGGGCACTGAAGCTTTCTTT
j_gene: TRBJ1-1
v_gene: TRBV5-4
d_gene: TRBD1
abundance: few

CDR3aa: CAISEGHPNQPQHF
CDR3nt: TGTGCCATCAGTGAGGGACACCCGAATCAGCCCCAGCATTTT
j_gene: TRBJ1-5
v_gene: TRBV10-3
d_gene: -
abundance: -

CDR3aa: CASSVGPGGNYGYTF
CDR3nt: TGTGCCAGCAGCGTAGGTCCAGGCGGTAACTATGGCTACACCTTC
j_gene: TRBJ1-2
v_gene: TRBV9
d_gene: -
abundance: -

CDR3aa: CASRPPMGAHNEAFF
CDR3nt: TGTGCCAGTAGGCCGCCTATGGGGGCGCATAATGAAGCTTTCTTT
j_gene: TRBJ1-1
v_gene: TRBV19
d_gene: -
abundance: -

CDR3aa: CATSRGGQQGLSKLNYGYTF
CDR3nt: TGTGCCACCAGCAGAGGAGGGCAGCAGGGACTATCTAAGCTAAACTATGGCTACACCTTC
j_gene: TRBJ1-2
v_gene: TRBV15
d_gene: -
abundance: -

CDR3aa: CASSQNPGQDLRGYTF
CDR3nt: TGTGCCAGCTCACAAAATCCGGGACAGGATCTAAGAGGCTACACCTTC
j_gene: TRBJ1-2
v_gene: TRBV18
d_gene: TRBD1
abundance: -

CDR3aa: CASSRTGPDTQYF
CDR3nt: TGTGCCAGCAGCCGAACAGGGCCCGATACGCAGTATTTT
j_gene: TRBJ2-3
v_gene: TRBV11-3
d_gene: -
abundance: -

CDR3aa: CAYQWEGTDTQYF
CDR3nt: TGTGCCTACCAGTGGGAGGGCACAGATACGCAGTATTTT
j_gene: TRBJ2-3
v_gene: TRBV30
d_gene: -
abundance: -

CDR3aa: CASSLVNMGFNEKLFF
CDR3nt: TGCGCCAGCAGCTTGGTTAATATGGGATTTAATGAAAAACTGTTTTTT
j_gene: TRBJ1-4
v_gene: TRBV5-1
d_gene: -
abundance: -

CDR3aa: CASSPQGVGTGELFF
CDR3nt: TGTGCCAGCTCACCACAGGGTGTCGGCACCGGGGAGCTGTTTTTT
j_gene: TRBJ2-2
v_gene: TRBV18
d_gene: -
abundance: -

CDR3aa: CASSRSRATQYF
CDR3nt: TGTGCCAGCTCACGGTCAAGGGCTACGCAGTATTTT
j_gene: TRBJ2-3
v_gene: TRBV18
d_gene: -
abundance: few

CDR3aa: CASSVQGNTGELFF
CDR3nt: TGTGCCAGCAGCGTACAGGGGAACACCGGGGAGCTGTTTTTT
j_gene: TRBJ2-2
v_gene: TRBV9
d_gene: -
abundance: -

CDR3aa: CASSRTGRWNQPQHF
CDR3nt: TGTGCCAGCAGTCGAACAGGGAGATGGAATCAGCCCCAGCATTTT
j_gene: TRBJ1-5
v_gene: TRBV28
d_gene: -
abundance: -

CDR3aa: CASSDGGTYSPLHF
CDR3nt: TGTGCCAGCAGTGATGGGGGAACCTATTCACCCCTCCACTTT
j_gene: TRBJ1-6
v_gene: TRBV2
d_gene: -
abundance: once

CDR3aa: CASSFAGSSYEQYF
CDR3nt: TGTGCCAGCAGTTTCGCAGGGAGCTCCTACGAGCAGTACTTC
j_gene: TRBJ2-7
v_gene: TRBV6-5
d_gene: -
abundance: -

CDR3aa: CASSLGRTSGVQYF
CDR3nt: TGTGCCAGCAGCTTGGGACGGACTAGCGGAGTTCAGTACTTC
j_gene: TRBJ2-4
v_gene: TRBV7-2
d_gene: TRBD2
abundance: -

CDR3aa: CASSSGAGNTGELFF
CDR3nt: TGTGCCAGCAGCTCTGGGGCAGGGAACACCGGGGAGCTGTTTTTT
j_gene: TRBJ2-2
v_gene: TRBV7-3
d_gene: -
abundance: -